Below, 18 T cell receptor beta chains from the same sample are listed, as sequenced in a study of T-cell memory formation after mild COVID-19. TCRdb ran MiXCR on the 5' RACE reads and lists one entry per CDR3 protein. The table lists approximately 240,000 distinct CDR3 sequences, 15% to 20% of them singletons. Sequencing input: PBMCs or a T cell subset sorted from them (not recorded which). The source of these receptors is a man between 18 and 29 years old who had mild COVID-19 (a few samples of this study predate the infection). Cell type and time point are not known.

This clonotype was seen at least ten times. The gene calls are TRBV4-2 and TRBJ2-7; TRBD2 might be the D (6 bases). Germline V gives CDR1 LGHNA, CDR2 YNFKEQ. The CDR3 has 17 residues. V dropped 1 base and J dropped 7 bases, with 23 bases sitting between them. The CDR3 bases are TGTGCCAGCAGCCAAGGAACCCGAGAGGGAGGTTCAGGAGAGCAGTACTTC. It yields the protein CASSQGTREGGSGEQYF.

This clonotype was picked up a small number of times. J is TRBJ1-2 and V is TRBV7-2; 7 bases align to TRBD1. The junction had 12 bases not matched to a gene; V was cut back by 2 bases and J by 12 bases. Germline CDR1 reads SGHTA; CDR2 reads FQGNSA. CDR3 size: 14 residues. The CDR3 reads CASSLYWDSPPNTF. The CDR3 DNA reads TGTGCCAGCAGCTTATATTGGGACAGCCCTCCGAACACCTTC. Combining the CDR3 with reference TRBV7-2 and TRBJ1-2 gives the whole variable domain GAGVSQSPSNKVTEKGKDVELRCDPISGHTALYWYRQSLGQGLEFLIYFQGNSAPDKSGLPSDRFSAERTGGSVSTLTIQRTQQEDSAVYLCASSLYWDSPPNTFGSGTRLTVV.

This chain uses TRBV11-2 with TRBJ2-7; the match to TRBD1 covers 8 bases. With V trimmed by 3 bases and J by 4 bases, 8 bases remained unmatched. The CDR3 covers 15 residues. Germline V CDR1 and CDR2: SGHAT, FQNNGV. The CDR3 coding sequence is TGTGCCAGCAGCTTTGGGATTACAGGGGGTTACGAGCAGTACGTC. It specifies CASSFGITGGYEQYV.

This clonotype appeared a few times. The chain uses TRBV5-1 and TRBJ2-7, with D uncertain. The CDR3 has 12 amino acids. Germline CDR1 reads SGHRS; CDR2 reads YFSETQ. Trimming took off 4 bases at V and 3 bases at J, with 8 bases between the two ends. CDR3 residues: CASSTGIYEQYF. CDR3 sequence (DNA): TGCGCCAGCAGCACTGGGATCTACGAGCAGTACTTC.

The table lists this clonotype with a few counts. This chain connects TRBV4-1 to TRBJ1-4; D is perhaps TRBD1 (6 bases). Germline V gene lookup returns CDR1 MGHRA and CDR2 YSYEKL. Trimming took off 1 base at V and 5 bases at J, with 20 bases between the two ends. The CDR3 spans 18 residues. The CDR3 sequence: CASSQGIYTGSRNEKLFF. As DNA, the CDR3 is TGCGCCAGCAGCCAAGGGATTTATACAGGGTCTCGGAATGAAAAACTGTTTTTT.

V and J are TRBV24-1 and TRBJ2-2, with no clear D. Germline-derived CDR1 and CDR2 are KGHDR and SFDVKD. The ends were cut back, 2 bases at V and 3 bases at J, with 3 bases in the middle. This CDR3 has 13 residues. In DNA, the CDR3 is TGTGCCACCAGTGATTCGTACACCGGGGAGCTGTTTTTT. Protein sequence: CATSDSYTGELFF.

This clonotype was counted a few times. The chain uses TRBV24-1 and TRBJ2-5, with 10 bases lining up with TRBD1. This CDR3 spans 15 amino acids. Germline lookup yields CDR1 KGHDR and CDR2 SFDVKD. After removal of 3 bases from V and 5 bases from J, the junction contained 5 bases not matched to a gene. The CDR3 here is CATSDPRQGAETQYF. DNA of the CDR3: TGTGCCACCAGTGATCCTCGACAGGGGGCGGAGACCCAGTACTTC.

This chain links TRBV20-1 with TRBJ2-1; 14 bases are a match to TRBD2. CDR3 length: 14 residues. J was trimmed by 10 bases and V by 3 bases; bases with no gene match: 5. Germline V gene data show CDR1 as DFQATT and CDR2 as SNEGSKA (reference sequence). CDR3 in DNA: TGCAGTGCTAGGACTAGCGGGGGGGCCTGGGAGCAGTTCTTC. As protein: CSARTSGGAWEQFF.

Only a few counts were recorded for this clonotype. For the CDR3, the DNA is TGTGCCAGCAGCCGAAGTTACTTAAGCACAGATACGCAGTATTTT. Its translation is CASSRSYLSTDTQYF. J is TRBJ2-3 and V is TRBV7-2; no firm D call. The CDR3 length is 15 residues. The V gene's germline CDR1 is SGHTA and CDR2 FQGNSA. Deletions cut 5 bases from V and 0 bases from J, with 12 bases between.

This clonotype was counted between two and nine times. The chain has TRBV7-2 and TRBJ1-2, with TRBD1 matching over 7 bases. This CDR3 has 15 residues. V shed 1 base, J shed 5 bases, and the junction held 7 bases outside the gene matches. Per the germline V gene, CDR1 is SGHTA and CDR2 is FQGNSA. CDR3 loop: CASSLEAQGVYGYTF. The CDR3 DNA follows: TGTGCCAGCAGCTTAGAGGCTCAGGGGGTTTATGGCTACACCTTC. Full variable domain (missing parts from reference TRBV7-2 and TRBJ1-2): GAGVSQSPSNKVTEKGKDVELRCDPISGHTALYWYRQSLGQGLEFLIYFQGNSAPDKSGLPSDRFSAERTGGSVSTLTIQRTQQEDSAVYLCASSLEAQGVYGYTFGSGTRLTVV.

This clonotype was counted at least ten times. The CDR3 loop reads CASSLVPAAGELFF. DNA for the CDR3: TGTGCCAGCAGCTTAGTCCCAGCAGCCGGGGAGCTGTTTTTT. This chain joins TRBV7-3 and TRBJ2-2; D is undetermined. The CDR3 is made up of 14 amino acids. Germline V gene data show CDR1 as SGHTA and CDR2 as FQGTGA. Trimming cost V 2 bases and J 6 bases, with 10 bases left between them.

This clonotype was seen at least ten times. The chain employs TRBV7-2 and TRBJ1-4, with D perhaps matching TRBD1 (5 bases). The germline CDR1 and CDR2 sequences are SGHTA and FQGNSA. V was trimmed by 3 bases and J by 7 bases, leaving 9 bases between them. The CDR3 is 13 residues long. The CDR3 DNA reads TGTGCCAGCAGCTTGAATGGGGGTGAAAAACTGTTTTTT. Translated, it gives CASSLNGGEKLFF.

A note on this clonotype: Relative to the germline gene, one junction end is altered; a read error may explain this. The gene calls are TRBV7-2 and TRBJ2-7, with D unresolved. The CDR3 spans 13 residues. The germline CDR1 and CDR2 sequences are SGHTA and FQGNSA. The CDR3 region has the DNA TGTTCCAGCAGCTTAGGGTTAGTGAACGAGCAGTACTTC. Translated: CSSSLGLVNEQYF.

The V call is TRBV4-1, the J call TRBJ1-1; weak D call: TRBD1 (6 bases). The CDR3 is made up of 15 amino acids. Germline CDR1 MGHRA, CDR2 YSYEKL. Trimming pared 4 bases from V and 5 bases from J, leaving 17 bases between. This CDR3 is CASSPPTGSGTEAFF. The CDR3 nucleotides read TGCGCCAGCAGCCCCCCGACAGGCTCGGGGACTGAAGCTTTCTTT.

The chain couples TRBV2 to TRBJ2-7, with unresolved D. The germline gives CDR1 SNHLY, CDR2 FYNNEI. The CDR3 runs 14 residues. Trimming removed 8 bases from V and 0 bases from J, with 14 bases in between. The CDR3 nucleotides read TGTGCCAGCTGTGCCCAGGCGATCTCCTACGAGCAGTACTTC. Its translation: CASCAQAISYEQYF.

This sequence joins TRBV6-5 and TRBJ1-5; D possibly corresponds to TRBD1 (5 bases). V was cut by 6 bases and J by 7 bases, with 16 bases left in between. Germline V lookup: CDR1 MNHEY, CDR2 SVGAGI. The CDR3 has 14 amino acids. The CDR3: CASRGAGWEQPQHF. The CDR3 region has the DNA TGTGCCAGCAGAGGGGCAGGGTGGGAACAGCCCCAGCATTTT.

Details on this clonotype: A much larger clonotype is one base distant, so this may be a read error. This chain connects TRBV7-2 to TRBJ1-6; D remains ambiguous. The germline V gene has CDR1 SGHTA and CDR2 FQGNSA. CDR3 length: 17 residues. Here the CDR3 reads CASSLGRLLSYNSPPHF. For the CDR3, the DNA is TGTGCCAGCAGCTTGGGCCGCTTGCTCTCCTATAATTCACCCCCCCACTTT.

The V and J genes are TRBV14 and TRBJ1-1; TRBD1 agrees at 10 bases. V lost 10 bases to trimming and J lost 8 bases; unmatched junction nucleotides: 10. Looked up from germline, CDR1 is SGHDN and CDR2 is FVKESK. The CDR3 runs to 13 residues. In DNA, the CDR3 is TGTGCCAACTCGACAGGGGGCGGACGGGAAGCTTTCTTT. Protein: CANSTGGGREAFF.